Following are 32 T cell receptor beta chains from one sample sequenced in a study of preoperative IRX-2 immunotherapy in early breast cancer. Using immunoSEQ multiplex PCR, the repertoire was profiled, and TCRdb retains in-frame clones only, with some absent. The sample has about 25,000 clones; roughly 77% are singletons. Indicated treatment: preoperative locoregional IRX-2 cytokine immunotherapy. The sample was lymph node tissue, taken after IRX-2 immunotherapy. The receptors shown here come from a human donor with breast cancer.

The chain employs TRBV18 and TRBJ2-3; D ambiguous. The CDR3 runs to 14 residues. Germline V gives CDR1 KGHSH, CDR2 LQKENI. Trimming left V 3 bases short and J 1 base short, with 8 bases between. The CDR3 region has the DNA TGTGCCAGCTCACCCCTCCCCGGCACAGATACGCAGTATTTT. It specifies CASSPLPGTDTQYF. The whole variable domain, remainder taken from reference TRBV18 and TRBJ2-3, is NAGVMQNPRHLVRRRGQEARLRCSPMKGHSHVYWYRQLPEEGLKFMVYLQKENIIDESGMPKERFSAEFPKEGPSILRIQQVVRGDSAAYFCASSPLPGTDTQYFGPGTRLTVL.

This chain joins TRBV18 and TRBJ2-7; maybe TRBD2 (5 bases). With 5 bases removed from V and 6 bases from J, the gap between germline ends came to 14 bases. This CDR3 contains 13 residues. In germline, CDR1 is KGHSH, CDR2 LQKENI. The CDR3 nucleotides read TGTGCCAGCTCAAGCACGGGGAGCAGCGAGCAGTACGTC. Protein: CASSSTGSSEQYV.

J is TRBJ1-4 and V is TRBV15, with 8 nucleotides matching TRBD1. The V segment lost 2 bases and the J segment 7 bases; nucleotides outside the gene matches: 6. Germline lookup yields CDR1 LNHNV and CDR2 YYDKDF (reference sequence). The CDR3 spans 15 residues. The CDR3 bases are TGTGCCACCAGCAGACCCAGGGGGCTCGTTGAAAAACTGTTTTTT. As protein: CATSRPRGLVEKLFF.

The chain links TRBV6-8 to TRBJ2-2; 7 nucleotides agree with TRBD1. The CDR3 is 16 amino acids. Trimming at V came to 2 bases and at J to 3 bases, leaving 6 bases not matched to a gene. CDR1 and CDR2 (germline): MNHGY, SAAAGT. This CDR3 reads CASSYAGQAYTGELFF. CDR3 bases: TGTGCCAGCAGTTACGCCGGACAGGCCTACACCGGGGAGCTGTTTTTT.

Concerning this clone: At one boundary the junction diverges from the germline segment, which might be a read error. The V call is TRBV4-1, the J call TRBJ2-6; D gene unclear. Germline-derived CDR1 and CDR2 are MGHRA and YSYEKL. CDR3 size: 17 residues. CDR3 loop: CTSSQEGRASGANVLTF. DNA of the CDR3: TGCACCAGCAGCCAAGAAGGTAGGGCCTCTGGGGCCAACGTCCTGACTTTC.

V usage is TRBV28 and J usage is TRBJ2-4, with D possibly TRBD2 on 5 matching bases. CDR3 length: 15 residues. V shed 10 bases and J shed 0 bases, with 16 bases lying between them. The germline CDR1 and CDR2 sequences are MDHEN and SYDVKM. CDR3 residues: CATLKGAVAKNIQYF. Here the CDR3 DNA reads TGTGCCACTTTAAAGGGAGCGGTAGCCAAAAACATTCAGTACTTC.

The chain carries TRBV28 and TRBJ1-2; D call uncertain. CDR1 and CDR2 from the germline V gene are MDHEN and SYDVKM. The ends were cut back, 0 bases at V and 1 base at J, with 18 bases in the middle. This CDR3 comprises 18 residues. CDR3 region: CASSLWKNKRDLNYGYTF. In DNA, the CDR3 is TGTGCCAGCAGTTTATGGAAAAATAAGCGGGATCTTAACTATGGCTACACCTTC.

Note on this clone: An end of the junction differs from the germline gene, which may be a read error. The chain is built from TRBV10-2 and TRBJ1-1; tentatively, D is TRBD1 (6 bases). The CDR3 is made up of 13 amino acids. Germline assignment: CDR1 WSHSY and CDR2 SAAADI. The CDR3 DNA reads as TGCGCCAACCCCGGGCAGGGGAACATTGAAGCTTTCTTT. This sequence encodes CANPGQGNIEAFF.

The gene calls are TRBV15 and TRBJ2-1, with 8 bases lining up with TRBD1. The CDR3 is 14 amino acids. The germline V gene encodes CDR1 LNHNV and CDR2 YYDKDF (reference sequence). The V and J ends lost 5 bases and 8 bases, in that order; junction bases with no gene match: 8. In nucleotides, the CDR3 is TGTGCCACCAGCCCAGGACAGGGACGGGATGAGCAGTTCTTC. Protein product: CATSPGQGRDEQFF.

The chain links TRBV18 to TRBJ1-5; tentatively, D is TRBD1 (6 bases). Germline V gene data show CDR1 as KGHSH and CDR2 as LQKENI. This CDR3 has 14 amino acids. Trimming left V 6 bases short and J 4 bases short, with 13 bases between. CDR3 nucleotide sequence: TGTGCCAGCTCGGAAGGAGGGGGAAATCAGCCCCAGCATTTT. Protein product: CASSEGGGNQPQHF.

The chain employs TRBV18 and TRBJ1-6; D uncertain. Germline values: CDR1 KGHSH, CDR2 LQKENI. This CDR3 is 12 amino acids long. Trimming took 3 bases from V and 10 from J, leaving 7 bases between them. The CDR3 region is CASSPAGSPLHF. CDR3 in DNA: TGTGCCAGCTCACCTGCGGGCTCACCCCTCCACTTT.

This clone was seen a few times. The chain combines TRBV6-8 with TRBJ2-7; no clear D. The germline V gene has CDR1 MNHGY and CDR2 SAAAGT. V lost 6 bases, J lost 5 bases, and 23 bases lay in between. This CDR3 has 16 amino acids. CDR3 loop: CASSPDWSIFNDEQYF. CDR3 DNA: TGTGCCAGCAGCCCCGATTGGTCTATTTTCAACGACGAGCAGTACTTC.

The chain joins TRBV6-8 to TRBJ2-7, with 8 bases fitting TRBD1. The germline CDR1 and CDR2 sequences are MNHGY and SAAAGT. V shed 8 bases, J shed 4 bases, and the junction held 4 bases outside the gene matches. CDR3 length equals 12 residues. The CDR3 region is CASGQGTYEQYF. The CDR3 bases are TGTGCCAGCGGACAGGGTACATACGAGCAGTACTTC.

This clone has just one count. The chain is built from TRBV6-1 and TRBJ2-3; no firm D call. Germline V lookup: CDR1 MNHNS, CDR2 SASEGT. The CDR3 has 12 residues. The V end was cut by 1 base, the J end by 5 bases, with 4 bases between. The CDR3, as DNA: TGTGCCAGCAGTGAAGTCGGAGATACGCAGTATTTT. Its protein is CASSEVGDTQYF.

This chain links TRBV14 with TRBJ2-3, with D possibly matching TRBD2 (6 bases). V was pared by 1 base and J by 0 bases, with 11 bases between. The CDR3 is made up of 16 amino acids. CDR1 and CDR2 (germline): SGHDN, FVKESK. The CDR3 is CASSQGRRGSTDTQYF. The CDR3, as DNA: TGTGCCAGCAGCCAAGGTCGGCGGGGTAGCACAGATACGCAGTATTTT.

CDR3 protein: CASSDGRGLGELFF. The CDR3 DNA follows: TGCGCCAGCAGTGATGGCAGGGGTCTGGGGGAGCTGTTTTTT. V is TRBV10-2 and J is TRBJ2-2; the D gene is possibly TRBD1 (6 bases). V was pared by 3 bases and J by 8 bases, with 13 bases between. The CDR3 covers 14 residues. CDR1 is WSHSY and CDR2 is SAAADI in the germline V gene.

The genes are TRBV28 and TRBJ2-2; possibly TRBD1 for D (6 bases). Per the germline V gene, CDR1 is MDHEN and CDR2 is SYDVKM. Trimming left V 4 bases short and J 1 base short, with 13 bases between. The length of the CDR3 is 16 residues. CDR3 region: CASSSGHSMNTGELFF. In DNA, the CDR3 is TGTGCCAGCAGTTCGGGACACTCTATGAACACCGGGGAGCTGTTTTTT.

This clone was detected once. The chain recombines TRBV19 with TRBJ2-3; D perhaps matches TRBD1 (5 bases). Germline CDR1 and CDR2: LNHDA and SQIVND (reference sequence). This CDR3 is built from 13 residues. Deletions cut 5 bases from V and 4 bases from J, with 10 bases between. DNA for the CDR3: TGTGCCAGTAGTGTAGGGGCCCCAGATACGCAGTATTTT. Translating it yields CASSVGAPDTQYF.

This clone was seen a single time. The chain uses TRBV29-1 and TRBJ2-7; D not certain. In germline, CDR1 is SQVTM, CDR2 ANQGSEA. The CDR3 length is 12 residues. V dropped 4 bases and J dropped 2 bases, with 9 bases sitting between them. Here the CDR3 reads CSVVGGAYEQYF. The CDR3 DNA is TGCAGCGTTGTGGGCGGTGCCTACGAGCAGTACTTC.

This chain connects TRBV18 to TRBJ2-7; D might be TRBD1 (6 bases). Germline-derived CDR1 and CDR2 are KGHSH and LQKENI. The CDR3 sequence is 14 residues long. V was cut by 3 bases and J by 5 bases, with 14 bases left in between. CDR3 in amino acids: CASSPSGEFDEQYF. As DNA, the CDR3 is TGTGCCAGCTCACCGTCAGGGGAGTTCGACGAGCAGTACTTC.

This chain uses TRBV4-1 with TRBJ1-1, with D possibly TRBD1 on 5 matching bases. The CDR3 consists of 15 residues. CDR1 and CDR2 from the germline V gene are MGHRA and YSYEKL. Trimming removed 2 bases from V and 1 base from J, with 11 bases in between. DNA of the CDR3: TGCGCCAGCAGCCAACGGGACGGGGGGAACACTGAAGCTTTCTTT. As protein: CASSQRDGGNTEAFF.

The chain carries TRBV10-3 and TRBJ1-1; no clear D gene. The CDR3 spans 13 residues. Germline CDR1 reads ENHRY; CDR2 reads SYGVKD. Trimming left V 10 bases short and J 3 bases short, with 15 bases between. The CDR3 bases are TGTGCCAGCGCCTGGTCCTCATACACTGAAGCTTTCTTT. It encodes CASAWSSYTEAFF.

The genes are TRBV19 and TRBJ1-6; no definite D call. Deletions cut 6 bases from V and 3 bases from J, with 12 bases between. The CDR3 covers 15 residues. Germline-derived CDR1 and CDR2 are LNHDA and SQIVND (reference sequence). The CDR3 is CASRETGIYNSPLHF. The CDR3 DNA reads as TGTGCCAGTAGGGAAACGGGGATCTATAATTCACCCCTCCACTTT.

The V and J genes are TRBV6-8 and TRBJ2-3; no firm D call. The CDR3 covers 15 residues. V lost 5 bases and J 2 bases, leaving 14 bases between the germline ends. CDR1 is MNHGY, CDR2 SAAAGT, per germline. This chain's CDR3 is CASSDQRSATDTQYF. CDR3 nucleotides: TGTGCCAGCAGTGACCAGAGGTCAGCCACAGATACGCAGTATTTT.

The chain uses TRBV5-1 and TRBJ2-4; 8 bases are a match to TRBD1. The V gene's germline CDR1 is SGHRS and CDR2 YFSETQ. This CDR3 is built from 14 residues. V trimming: 4 bases; J trimming: 7 bases; junction bases outside the gene matches: 7. CDR3 bases: TGCGCCAGCAGCAACGGACAGGGTTTCAACATTCAGTACTTC. It is translated as CASSNGQGFNIQYF.

This clone has more than one count but fewer than ten. This chain links TRBV10-2 with TRBJ2-1, with 9 bases that match TRBD2. Per the germline V gene, CDR1 is WSHSY and CDR2 is SAAADI. The CDR3 has 17 residues. J gave up 3 bases and V 3 bases, and 9 bases lay outside the gene matches. This chain's CDR3 is CASSDNSGGVLYNEQFF. In DNA, the CDR3 is TGCGCCAGCAGTGATAATAGCGGGGGAGTTCTCTACAATGAGCAGTTCTTC.

The rearrangement uses TRBV19 and TRBJ2-3; 9 bases fit TRBD1. The germline V gene has CDR1 LNHDA and CDR2 SQIVND (reference sequence). The CDR3 runs to 16 residues. J lost 4 bases, V lost 3 bases, and 8 bases had no gene match. CDR3 sequence: CASSISRTGDSDTQYF. The DNA for the CDR3 is TGTGCCAGTAGTATCAGCCGGACAGGGGATTCAGATACGCAGTATTTT.

The rearrangement joins TRBV19 to TRBJ1-2, with 8 bases identical to TRBD1. Unmatched junction bases numbered 7, after V lost 5 bases and J lost 2 bases. This CDR3 is 15 amino acids long. CDR1 and CDR2 from the germline V gene are LNHDA and SQIVND (reference sequence). In nucleotides, the CDR3 is TGTGCCAGTAGTCAGCCCTACAGGGGGAACTATGGCTACACCTTC. Translating gives CASSQPYRGNYGYTF.

In its sample, this clone was seen a few times. The genes are TRBV15 and TRBJ2-7; D is perhaps TRBD2 (5 bases). V gave up 0 bases and J gave up 3 bases, with 9 bases separating them. The CDR3 runs to 14 residues. CDR1 and CDR2 (germline): LNHNV, YYDKDF (reference sequence). This CDR3 reads CATSRDRGNYEQYF. The CDR3 DNA is TGTGCCACCAGCAGAGATCGAGGGAACTACGAGCAGTACTTC. Filled out from reference TRBV15 and TRBJ2-7, the complete variable domain reads DAMVIQNPRYQVTQFGKPVTLSCSQTLNHNVMYWYQQKSSQAPKLLFHYYDKDFNNEADTPDNFQSRRPNTSFCFLDIRSPGLGDTAMYLCATSRDRGNYEQYFGPGTRLTVT.

The V gene is TRBV29-1, the J gene TRBJ2-3, with TRBD2 identical over 15 bases. The J segment lost 6 bases and the V segment lost 7 bases, leaving 5 bases of the junction unmatched. CDR3 length equals 14 residues. CDR1 is SQVTM and CDR2 is ANQGSEA in the germline V gene. For the CDR3, the DNA is TGCAGCGCTAGGACTAGCGGGGGGGCCGATACGCAGTATTTT. Protein: CSARTSGGADTQYF.

The chain uses TRBV19 and TRBJ1-5; perhaps TRBD1 as D (5 bases). The V end lost 3 bases, the J end lost 7 bases, and 16 bases lay between the germline ends. This CDR3 comprises 15 residues. The V gene's germline CDR1 is LNHDA and CDR2 SQIVND (reference sequence). CDR3 amino acids: CASSIGLQGRQPQHF. The CDR3 DNA is TGTGCCAGTAGTATCGGCTTGCAGGGTCGACAGCCCCAGCATTTT. Filled out from reference TRBV19 and TRBJ1-5, the complete variable domain reads DGGITQSPKYLFRKEGQNVTLSCEQNLNHDAMYWYRQDPGQGLRLIYYSQIVNDFQKGDIAEGYSVSREKKESFPLTVTSAQKNPTAFYLCASSIGLQGRQPQHFGDGTRLSIL.

This sequence joins TRBV19 and TRBJ1-1; D ambiguous. The ends were cut back, 0 bases at V and 4 bases at J, with 9 bases in the middle. This CDR3 has 14 residues. The V gene's germline CDR1 is LNHDA and CDR2 SQIVND (reference sequence). The CDR3 here is CASSIDWGGTEAFF. The DNA for the CDR3 is TGTGCCAGTAGTATAGATTGGGGAGGCACTGAAGCTTTCTTT.